This TCR beta chain was sequenced for a study of OX40 agonist ivuxolimab in advanced cancers. Study background: Intravenous ivuxolimab was administered to patients every 2 weeks at 0.01 to 10 mg/kg. Among those treated, three patients had partial responses, one with hepatocellular carcinoma and two with cutaneous melanoma.

Trimming at V came to 7 bases and at J to 4 bases, leaving 8 bases not matched to a gene. The CDR3 length is 14 residues. The germline V gene has CDR1 MNHEY and CDR2 SVGAGI. Some clones are missing from TCRdb's copy, which holds only in-frame ones; the method was immunoSEQ multiplex PCR. The table has 77,000 or so clones, around 90% seen once. Findings of the study overall: Low levels of normalized T-cell clonal expansion also appeared in some nonresponders. Compared with CD4+, CD8+ T cells on average had more expanded clones.

This clone was observed once. Its antigen is still unknown. The clonotype comes from an adult with an advanced solid tumor such as melanoma, head and neck, liver or kidney cancer. Sequencing used CD4+ or CD8+ T cells sorted from blood, obtained in a trial of the OX40 agonist ivuxolimab. This rearrangement joins TRBV6-5 to TRBJ2-7; TRBD1 agrees at 9 bases. The chain's CDR3 is CASTKTGGKYEQYF. The CDR3 DNA sequence: TGTGCCAGCACCAAGACAGGGGGGAAATACGAGCAGTACTTC.